A single sample gave rise to the 10 T cell receptor beta chains below, sequenced in a study of cytomegalovirus exposure and HLA in healthy donors. 60 Vbeta and 13 Jbeta primers were used in PCR. Assay used: immunoSEQ multiplex PCR; TCRdb lists only in-frame clones, some missing. Recorded here are tens of thousands of clones; the top ten clones represent 15%. The sample taken for sequencing was PBMCs. The receptors shown here come from a man in his fifties in good health and CMV-seropositive.

The V gene is TRBV6-1, the J gene TRBJ2-1; possible D gene TRBD2, 5 bases. CDR3 length equals 16 residues. Germline assignment: CDR1 MNHNS and CDR2 SASEGT. V was clipped by 4 bases and J by 2 bases, with 15 bases between them. The CDR3 DNA reads TGTGCCAGCAGTGTACAAGGGAGTATCCCCTACAATGAGCAGTTCTTC. Translation: CASSVQGSIPYNEQFF.

This sequence joins TRBV5-1 and TRBJ2-5; tentative D call: TRBD1 (6 bases). Trimming left V 5 bases short and J 1 base short, with 12 bases between. CDR3 size: 14 residues. Looked up from germline, CDR1 is SGHRS and CDR2 is YFSETQ. The CDR3 DNA sequence: TGCGCCAGCAGACTAGGACAGTTCCAAGAGACCCAGTACTTC. It encodes CASRLGQFQETQYF.

The chain couples TRBV14 to TRBJ2-7; D remains ambiguous. Looked up from germline, CDR1 is SGHDN and CDR2 is FVKESK. V was trimmed by 1 base and J by 4 bases, leaving 5 bases between them. The CDR3 has 12 amino acids. The CDR3 DNA sequence: TGTGCCAGCAGCCAAGTAGTTTACGAGCAGTACTTC. Translation: CASSQVVYEQYF.

The J gene is TRBJ2-5, the V gene TRBV20-1, with D unclear. This CDR3 comprises 11 residues. Germline V gives CDR1 DFQATT, CDR2 SNEGSKA (reference sequence). Trimming left V 5 bases short and J 5 bases short, with 9 bases between. The CDR3 DNA reads as TGCAGTGCTCGCGCTGCGGAGACCCAGTACTTC. It yields the protein CSARAAETQYF.

This chain links TRBV30 with TRBJ2-1, with 12 nucleotides matching TRBD1. Germline CDR1 reads GTSNPN; CDR2 reads SVGIG (reference sequence). J was trimmed by 15 bases and V by 1 base; bases with no gene match: 13. The CDR3 spans 15 residues. In nucleotides, the CDR3 is TGTGCCTGGAGTGCTCCTAGGGACAGGGGGCCTCGTATGTTCTTC. Translated, it gives CAWSAPRDRGPRMFF.

V usage is TRBV5-6 and J usage is TRBJ2-1; D is perhaps TRBD1 (6 bases). Germline-derived CDR1 and CDR2 are SGHDT and YYEEEE. Between the trimmed V and J ends, which lost 1 base and 9 bases, there was a span of 17 bases. This CDR3 is 15 amino acids long. This CDR3 is CASSLRVRGGREQFF. The CDR3 coding sequence is TGTGCCAGCAGCTTGAGGGTCAGGGGTGGCCGTGAGCAGTTCTTC.

J is TRBJ2-1 and V is TRBV10-3, with D perhaps given as TRBD1 or TRBD2 (5 bases each). V shed 10 bases and J shed 7 bases, with 14 bases lying between them. Germline CDR1 is ENHRY and CDR2 is SYGVKD. The CDR3 is 12 residues long. The DNA of the CDR3 is TGTGCCACCAGGGACCGGGAAAATGAGCAGTTCTTC. Its protein is CATRDRENEQFF.

This sequence joins TRBV4-1 and TRBJ2-1, with D tentatively TRBD2 (6 bases). From germline, CDR1 is MGHRA and CDR2 YSYEKL. The CDR3 spans 16 residues. Trimming took 4 bases from V and 0 from J, leaving 13 bases between them. DNA of the CDR3: TGCGCCAGCAGCCTTTTTGGGGGGAGCTCCTACAATGAGCAGTTCTTC. This encodes CASSLFGGSSYNEQFF.

The chain has TRBV30 and TRBJ1-2; a weak D match, TRBD1 (5 bases). Trimming shortened V by 0 bases and J by 7 bases, and 21 bases separated the two germline ends. This CDR3 is 16 amino acids long. Germline V lookup: CDR1 GTSNPN, CDR2 SVGIG (reference sequence). The CDR3 DNA reads as TGTGCCTGGAGTGTACAATTCGGCAGGGCAGATCGTGGCTACACCTTC. It codes for CAWSVQFGRADRGYTF.

The rearrangement links TRBV6-6 to TRBJ1-1; D remains ambiguous. V shed 7 bases and J shed 6 bases, with 21 bases lying between them. The CDR3 runs to 15 residues. Germline assignment: CDR1 MNHNY and CDR2 SVGAGI (reference sequence). This chain's CDR3 is CASTGVGTRRSEAFF. CDR3 sequence (DNA): TGTGCCAGCACCGGGGTGGGTACCCGGAGGTCTGAAGCTTTCTTT.